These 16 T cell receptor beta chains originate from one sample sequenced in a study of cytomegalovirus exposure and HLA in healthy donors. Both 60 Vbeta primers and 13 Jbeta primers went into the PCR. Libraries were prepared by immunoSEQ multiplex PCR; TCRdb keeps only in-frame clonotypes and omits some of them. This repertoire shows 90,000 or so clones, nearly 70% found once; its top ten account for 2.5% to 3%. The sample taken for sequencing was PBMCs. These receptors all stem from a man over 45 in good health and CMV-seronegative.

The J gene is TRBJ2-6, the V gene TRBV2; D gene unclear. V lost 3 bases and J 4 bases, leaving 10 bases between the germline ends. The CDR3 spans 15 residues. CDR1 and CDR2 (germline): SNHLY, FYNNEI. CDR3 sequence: CASSDSGPGANVLTF. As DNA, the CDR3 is TGTGCCAGCAGTGATTCAGGTCCGGGGGCCAACGTCCTGACTTTC.

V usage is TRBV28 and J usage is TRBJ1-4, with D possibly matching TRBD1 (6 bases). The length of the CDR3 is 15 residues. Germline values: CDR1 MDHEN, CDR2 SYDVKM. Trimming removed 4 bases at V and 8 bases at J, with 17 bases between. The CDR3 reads CASSSTGITTEKLFF. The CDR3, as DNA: TGTGCCAGCAGTTCAACAGGGATTACTACAGAAAAACTGTTTTTT.

CDR3: CASSLDLGAEAFF. CDR3 nucleotides: TGTGCCAGCAGCTTAGATTTAGGGGCTGAAGCTTTCTTT. The V gene is TRBV11-2, the J gene TRBJ1-1, with D maybe TRBD1 (5 bases). The V and J ends lost 0 bases and 6 bases respectively, with 8 bases between them. The CDR3 runs 13 residues. The V gene's germline CDR1 is SGHAT and CDR2 FQNNGV.

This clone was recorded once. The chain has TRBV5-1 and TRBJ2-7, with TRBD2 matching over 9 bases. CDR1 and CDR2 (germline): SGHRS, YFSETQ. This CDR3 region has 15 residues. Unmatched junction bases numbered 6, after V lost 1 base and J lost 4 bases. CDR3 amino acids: CASSLSAGGGYEQYV. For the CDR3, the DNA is TGCGCCAGCAGCTTGTCTGCGGGAGGGGGATACGAGCAGTACGTC.

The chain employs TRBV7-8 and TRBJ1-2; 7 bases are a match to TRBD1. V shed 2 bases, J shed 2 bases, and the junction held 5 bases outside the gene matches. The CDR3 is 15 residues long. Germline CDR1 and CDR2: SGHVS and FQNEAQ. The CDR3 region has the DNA TGTGCCAGCAGCTTACTCGACAGGGAAAACTATGGCTACACCTTC. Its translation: CASSLLDRENYGYTF.

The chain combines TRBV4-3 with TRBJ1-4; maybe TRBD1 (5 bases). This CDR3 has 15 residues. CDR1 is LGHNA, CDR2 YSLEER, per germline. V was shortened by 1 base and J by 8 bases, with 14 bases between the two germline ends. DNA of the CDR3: TGCGCCAGCAGCCAAGCTCCAGGGTACAACGAAAAACTGTTTTTT. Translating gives CASSQAPGYNEKLFF.

The CDR3 DNA is TGTGCCAGCAGTAGCAGATCCGGGGGGGACACTGAAGCTTTCTTT. Translated, it gives CASSSRSGGDTEAFF. This sequence joins TRBV2 and TRBJ1-1, with a weak D call TRBD1 (5 bases). This CDR3 is built from 15 residues. V gave up 5 bases and J gave up 3 bases, with 16 bases separating them. Per the germline V gene, CDR1 is SNHLY and CDR2 is FYNNEI.

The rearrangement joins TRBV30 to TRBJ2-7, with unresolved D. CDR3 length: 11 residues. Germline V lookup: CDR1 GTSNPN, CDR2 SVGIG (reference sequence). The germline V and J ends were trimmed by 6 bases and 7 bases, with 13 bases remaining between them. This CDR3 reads CACTHLTEQYF. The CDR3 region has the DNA TGTGCCTGTACACACCTTACGGAGCAGTACTTC.

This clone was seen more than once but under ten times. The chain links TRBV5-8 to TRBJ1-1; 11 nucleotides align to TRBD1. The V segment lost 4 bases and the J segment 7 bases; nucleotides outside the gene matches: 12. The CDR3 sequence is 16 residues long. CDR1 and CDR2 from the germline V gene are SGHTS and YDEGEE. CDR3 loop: CASSRAFGQGASEAFF. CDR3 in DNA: TGTGCCAGCAGCCGAGCGTTCGGACAGGGGGCCAGTGAAGCTTTCTTT.

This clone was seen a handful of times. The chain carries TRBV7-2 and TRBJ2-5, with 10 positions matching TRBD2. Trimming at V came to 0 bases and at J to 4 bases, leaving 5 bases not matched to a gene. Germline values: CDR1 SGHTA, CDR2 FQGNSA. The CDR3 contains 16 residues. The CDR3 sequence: CASSLAGTSVVETQYF. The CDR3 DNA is TGTGCCAGCAGCTTAGCAGGGACTAGCGTGGTAGAGACCCAGTACTTC.

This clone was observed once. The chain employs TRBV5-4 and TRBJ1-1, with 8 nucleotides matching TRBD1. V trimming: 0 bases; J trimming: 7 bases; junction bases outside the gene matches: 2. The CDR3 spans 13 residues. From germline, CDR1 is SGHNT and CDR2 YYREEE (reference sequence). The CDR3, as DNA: TGTGCCAGCAGCTTGGATACAGGGGGTGAAGCTTTCTTT. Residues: CASSLDTGGEAFF.

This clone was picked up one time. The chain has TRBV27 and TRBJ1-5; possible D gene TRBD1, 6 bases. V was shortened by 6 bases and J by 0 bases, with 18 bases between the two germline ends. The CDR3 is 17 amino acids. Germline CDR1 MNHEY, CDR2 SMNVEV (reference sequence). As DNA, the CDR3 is TGTGCCAGCAGACCCCTAGGAGGGGGGGTTAGCAATCAGCCCCAGCATTTT. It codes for CASRPLGGGVSNQPQHF.

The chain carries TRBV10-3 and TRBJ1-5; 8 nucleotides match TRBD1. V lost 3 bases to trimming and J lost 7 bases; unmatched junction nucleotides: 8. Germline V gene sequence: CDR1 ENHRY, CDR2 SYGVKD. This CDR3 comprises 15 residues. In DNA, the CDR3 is TGTGCCATCAGTGACTACGACAGGGGCGGGCAGCCCCAGCATTTT. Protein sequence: CAISDYDRGGQPQHF.

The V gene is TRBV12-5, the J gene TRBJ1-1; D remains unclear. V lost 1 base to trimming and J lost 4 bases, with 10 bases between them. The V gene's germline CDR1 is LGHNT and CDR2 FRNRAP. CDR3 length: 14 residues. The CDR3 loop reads CASGLAPPGTEAFF. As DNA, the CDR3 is TGTGCTAGTGGTTTGGCTCCCCCCGGCACTGAAGCTTTCTTT.

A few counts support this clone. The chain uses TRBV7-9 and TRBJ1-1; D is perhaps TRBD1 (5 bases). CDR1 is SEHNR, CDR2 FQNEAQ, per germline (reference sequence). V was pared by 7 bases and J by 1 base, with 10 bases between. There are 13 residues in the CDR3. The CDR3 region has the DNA TGTGCCAGCAAGGCACAGGCGAACACTGAAGCTTTCTTT. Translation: CASKAQANTEAFF.

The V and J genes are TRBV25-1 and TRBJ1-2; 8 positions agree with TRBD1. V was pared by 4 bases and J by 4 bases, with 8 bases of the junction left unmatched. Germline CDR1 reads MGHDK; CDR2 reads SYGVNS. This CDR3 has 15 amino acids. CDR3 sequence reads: CASSVYQGAGYGYTF. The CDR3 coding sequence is TGTGCCAGCAGTGTTTATCAGGGGGCCGGCTATGGCTACACCTTC.